These 20 T cell receptor beta chains were all obtained from the same sample, sequenced in a study of blood T cell repertoires in COVID-19. Profiling relied on immunoSEQ multiplex PCR, and the TCRdb table lists in-frame clones only, not all of them. Altogether about 140,000 clones are present, around four fifths being singletons, with the ten largest covering roughly 4%. Sequencing used peripheral blood. The receptors stem from an elderly woman with acute or convalescent COVID-19.

This chain joins TRBV21-1 and TRBJ2-7; TRBD2 is taken as the D call from the table, unchecked against the DNA. TRBV21-1 is noted as a pseudogene. CDR3 length equals 14 residues. The CDR3 reads CASELTSGVHEQYF. DNA of the CDR3: TGTGCCAGCGAACTGACTAGCGGGGTTCACGAGCAGTACTTC.

The rearrangement links TRBV4-2 to TRBJ2-7; the match to TRBD1 covers 7 bases. The J segment lost 3 bases and the V segment lost 4 bases, leaving 12 bases of the junction unmatched. CDR1 is LGHNA, CDR2 YNFKEQ, per germline. CDR3 size: 16 residues. This CDR3 is CASSLTNLQGIYEQYF. In DNA form, the CDR3 reads TGTGCCAGCAGCCTGACTAACCTACAGGGGATCTACGAGCAGTACTTC.

The genes are TRBV3-1 (or the pseudogene TRBV3-2) and TRBJ1-2; a weak D match, TRBD1 (5 bases). V lost 2 bases and J 5 bases, leaving 18 bases between the germline ends. Germline V lookup: CDR1 LGHDT, CDR2 YNNKEL (reference sequence). The CDR3 length is 16 residues. For the CDR3, the DNA is TGTGCCAGCAGCCAATCCGGATCAGGGCAGGGTTATGGCTACACCTTC. It yields the protein CASSQSGSGQGYGYTF.

The V and J genes are TRBV11-2 and TRBJ2-1, with 7 bases lining up with TRBD2. CDR3 length equals 16 residues. The J segment lost 10 bases and the V segment lost 0 bases, leaving 12 bases of the junction unmatched. Germline V gene lookup returns CDR1 SGHAT and CDR2 FQNNGV. For the CDR3, the DNA is TGTGCCAGCAGCTTAGATCTCGGGGGAGGGCTCGGGGAGCAGTTCTTC. This gives the protein CASSLDLGGGLGEQFF.

The genes are TRBV28 and TRBJ2-7; 12 bases agree with TRBD2. CDR3 length equals 15 residues. Germline V gene data show CDR1 as MDHEN and CDR2 as SYDVKM. The V and J ends lost 5 bases and 2 bases, in that order; junction bases with no gene match: 4. CDR3 DNA: TGTGCCAGCAGTCTGAGGACTAGCGGGACCTACGAGCAGTACTTC. Translating gives CASSLRTSGTYEQYF. The whole variable domain, filled in from reference TRBV28 and TRBJ2-7, reads DVKVTQSSRYLVKRTGEKVFLECVQDMDHENMFWYRQDPGLGLRLIYFSYDVKMKEKGDIPEGYSVSREKKERFSLILESASTNQTSMYLCASSLRTSGTYEQYFGPGTRLTVT.

CDR3 coding DNA: TGTGCCAGCAGTTTGGGGAGGAACACCGGGGAGCTGTTTTTT. Protein: CASSLGRNTGELFF. The chain is built from TRBV27 and TRBJ2-2; D perhaps matches TRBD2 (5 bases). Germline V gene lookup returns CDR1 MNHEY and CDR2 SMNVEV (reference sequence). The CDR3 has 14 residues. V shed 3 bases and J shed 1 base, with 6 bases lying between them.

The V gene is TRBV30, the J gene TRBJ2-2; D remains ambiguous. Trimming shortened V by 4 bases and J by 4 bases, and 7 bases separated the two germline ends. Per germline, CDR1 GTSNPN and CDR2 SVGIG (reference sequence). The CDR3 runs to 12 residues. The CDR3 coding sequence is TGTGCCTGGATCGGGTTCACCGGGGAGCTGTTTTTT. Protein product: CAWIGFTGELFF.

The chain is built from TRBV4-1 and TRBJ2-1, with D perhaps TRBD1 (5 bases). The V end was cut by 0 bases, the J end by 1 base, with 13 bases between. Germline values: CDR1 MGHRA, CDR2 YSYEKL. The CDR3 contains 17 residues. The CDR3 nucleotides are TGCGCCAGCAGCCAAGATCTCCAGGGCGGTTCCTACAATGAGCAGTTCTTC. It codes for CASSQDLQGGSYNEQFF.

The gene calls are TRBV19 and TRBJ1-1, with D unresolved. Germline-derived CDR1 and CDR2 are LNHDA and SQIVND (reference sequence). CDR3 length: 15 amino acids. V lost 3 bases and J 4 bases, leaving 15 bases between the germline ends. CDR3 DNA sequence: TGTGCCAGTAGTATCGGCTTTGCGACGGGCACTGAAGCTTTCTTT. This gives the protein CASSIGFATGTEAFF.

V usage is TRBV10-3 and J usage is TRBJ1-2; TRBD1 is a possible D gene (5 bases). The V gene's germline CDR1 is ENHRY and CDR2 SYGVKD. Deletions cut 5 bases from V and 1 base from J, with 5 bases between. This CDR3 has 12 amino acids. CDR3 nucleotide sequence: TGTGCCATCAGTCAGGGTAACTATGGCTACACCTTC. This codes for CAISQGNYGYTF.

The CDR3 coding sequence is TGTGCCAGCAGAGTTCAGGGTAATTCACCCCTCCACTTT. Translation: CASRVQGNSPLHF. The chain links TRBV27 to TRBJ1-6; the D gene is possibly TRBD1 (5 bases). This CDR3 is built from 13 residues. V lost 6 bases to trimming and J lost 6 bases, with 9 bases between them. Germline-derived CDR1 and CDR2 are MNHEY and SMNVEV (reference sequence).

V usage is TRBV4-1 and J usage is TRBJ1-6; 7 bases map to TRBD1. The germline gives CDR1 MGHRA, CDR2 YSYEKL. The CDR3 length is 20 residues. The V segment lost 4 bases and the J segment 0 bases; nucleotides outside the gene matches: 15. The chain's CDR3 is CASSRDLEGGAGSYNSPLHF. The CDR3 nucleotides are TGCGCCAGCAGCCGGGACCTAGAAGGGGGCGCGGGCTCCTATAATTCACCCCTCCACTTT.

V gene TRBV19 combines with J gene TRBJ1-5; 9 nucleotides align to TRBD1. This CDR3 is 16 amino acids long. Germline V gene sequence: CDR1 LNHDA, CDR2 SQIVND (reference sequence). The junction had 2 bases not matched to a gene; V was cut back by 1 base and J by 1 base. CDR3 residues: CASSIGGTGSNQPQHF. CDR3 bases: TGTGCCAGTAGTATAGGTGGGACAGGGAGCAATCAGCCCCAGCATTTT. The complete variable domain, with remaining parts taken from reference TRBV19 and TRBJ1-5, reads DGGITQSPKYLFRKEGQNVTLSCEQNLNHDAMYWYRQDPGQGLRLIYYSQIVNDFQKGDIAEGYSVSREKKESFPLTVTSAQKNPTAFYLCASSIGGTGSNQPQHFGDGTRLSIL.

V and J are TRBV4-1 and TRBJ2-1; D ambiguous. This CDR3 spans 16 amino acids. Germline values: CDR1 MGHRA, CDR2 YSYEKL. V dropped 1 base and J dropped 1 base, with 11 bases sitting between them. The CDR3 sequence: CASSQVGSRSYNEQFF. The CDR3 region has the DNA TGCGCCAGCAGCCAAGTTGGGTCTAGATCCTACAATGAGCAGTTCTTC.

The J gene is TRBJ2-5, the V gene TRBV7-3, with 11 bases matching TRBD2. The trim removed 5 bases at V and 4 bases at J, leaving 3 bases unmatched. Germline values: CDR1 SGHTA, CDR2 FQGTGA. The CDR3 is 14 residues long. This CDR3 reads CASSLSGGAETQYF. The CDR3 DNA sequence: TGTGCCAGCAGCCTTAGCGGGGGGGCAGAGACCCAGTACTTC. Combining the CDR3 with reference TRBV7-3 and TRBJ2-5 gives the whole variable domain GAGVSQTPSNKVTEKGKYVELRCDPISGHTALYWYRQSLGQGPEFLIYFQGTGAADDSGLPNDRFFAVRPEGSVSTLKIQRTERGDSAVYLCASSLSGGAETQYFGPGTRLLVL.

This clone was observed a few times. The chain carries TRBV5-1 and TRBJ2-1, with 11 bases aligning to TRBD2. This CDR3 is built from 14 residues. Germline CDR1 is SGHRS and CDR2 is YFSETQ. V was pared by 0 bases and J by 10 bases, with 3 bases of the junction left unmatched. The DNA for the CDR3 is TGCGCCAGCAGCTTGGACCTAGCGGGGGGCGAGCAGTTCTTC. Translated: CASSLDLAGGEQFF. Variable domain in full (rest from reference TRBV5-1 and TRBJ2-1): KAGVTQTPRYLIKTRGQQVTLSCSPISGHRSVSWYQQTPGQGLQFLFEYFSETQRNKGNFPGRFSGRQFSNSRSEMNVSTLELGDSALYLCASSLDLAGGEQFFGPGTRLTVL.

The CDR3 here is CSASQTGTYGYTF. Here the CDR3 DNA reads TGCAGTGCTAGTCAAACAGGGACCTATGGCTACACCTTC. The chain employs TRBV20-1 and TRBJ1-2; tentative D call: TRBD1 (6 bases). The V end was cut by 3 bases, the J end by 4 bases, with 12 bases between. Per the germline V gene, CDR1 is DFQATT and CDR2 is SNEGSKA (reference sequence). The CDR3 extends over 13 amino acids.

J is TRBJ2-1 and V is TRBV20-1, with D unresolved. The CDR3 totals 11 residues. Looked up from germline, CDR1 is DFQATT and CDR2 is SNEGSKA (reference sequence). V was trimmed by 3 bases and J by 5 bases, leaving 5 bases between them. The CDR3 loop is CSARLNNEQFF. DNA for the CDR3: TGCAGTGCTAGGCTAAACAATGAGCAGTTCTTC.

The count of this clone is one. DNA for the CDR3: TGTGCCAGCAGTTTGTTTGGTGGTAGCGGAGCTGGGACCCAGTACTTC. This gives the protein CASSLFGGSGAGTQYF. The genes are TRBV27 and TRBJ2-5; weak D call: TRBD2 (6 bases). Looked up from germline, CDR1 is MNHEY and CDR2 is SMNVEV (reference sequence). The CDR3 runs 16 residues. Trimming removed 3 bases at V and 7 bases at J, with 21 bases between.

V and J are TRBV19 and TRBJ2-1, with 8 bases that match TRBD2. The CDR3 sequence is 15 residues long. Germline CDR1 reads LNHDA; CDR2 reads SQIVND (reference sequence). V lost 1 base and J lost 9; bases outside the gene matches: 8. The CDR3 spells CASSIGSGSRAEQFF. The CDR3 DNA reads as TGTGCCAGTAGTATAGGGAGCGGGAGTAGGGCTGAGCAGTTCTTC.